This record looks at one T cell receptor (beta chain) sequence and its context. The antigen is not known. This sample was taken from a study of beta chain features in type 1 diabetes. TCRB transcripts that were expressed got sequenced, as all of the isolated RNA had been reverse transcribed. Naive, central memory and regulatory T cell samples averaged around 3.9 million reads. TCRdb's copy holds only in-frame clones and misses some; the assay was immunoSEQ multiplex PCR. The top ten clones hold roughly 0.46% of a sample with about 150,000 clones, 6% to 9% of them seen once. Study conclusions and caveats: TCRB CDR3s from Type 1 diabetes patients were moderately but significantly shorter in all four CD4+ subsets. Small HLA sub-analyses could not settle whether HLA shapes TCRB rearrangement. Type 1 diabetes patients showed fewer insertions and more deletions at VDJ junctions.

Sequencing input: central memory CD4+ T cells from blood. The sequence was obtained from a man between 18 and 35 years old with type 1 diabetes.

CDR3 sequence reads: CASSATYGQPQHF. Here the CDR3 DNA reads TGTGCCAGCAGTGCTACGTACGGTCAGCCCCAGCATTTT. The V gene is TRBV25-1, the J gene TRBJ1-5; D uncertain. Germline V gene sequence: CDR1 MGHDK, CDR2 SYGVNS. The CDR3 length is 13 residues. Trimming left V 4 bases short and J 6 bases short, with 10 bases between. Variable domain in full (rest from reference TRBV25-1 and TRBJ1-5): EADIYQTPRYLVIGTGKKITLECSQTMGHDKMYWYQQDPGMELHLIHYSYGVNSTEKGDLSSESTVSRIRTEHFPLTLESARPSHTSQYLCASSATYGQPQHFGDGTRLSIL.